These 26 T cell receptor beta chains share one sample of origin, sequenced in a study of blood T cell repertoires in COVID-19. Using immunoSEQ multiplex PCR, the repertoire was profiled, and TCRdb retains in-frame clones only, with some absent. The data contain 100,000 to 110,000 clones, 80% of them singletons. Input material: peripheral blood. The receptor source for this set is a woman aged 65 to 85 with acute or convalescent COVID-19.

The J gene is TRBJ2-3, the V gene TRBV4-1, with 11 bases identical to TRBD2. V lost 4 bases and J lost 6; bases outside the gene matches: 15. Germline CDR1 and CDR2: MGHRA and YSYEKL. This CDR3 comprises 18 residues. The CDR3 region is CASSPTGTSGPLGDTQYF. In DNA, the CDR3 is TGCGCCAGCAGCCCCACCGGGACTAGCGGACCCCTTGGGGATACGCAGTATTTT.

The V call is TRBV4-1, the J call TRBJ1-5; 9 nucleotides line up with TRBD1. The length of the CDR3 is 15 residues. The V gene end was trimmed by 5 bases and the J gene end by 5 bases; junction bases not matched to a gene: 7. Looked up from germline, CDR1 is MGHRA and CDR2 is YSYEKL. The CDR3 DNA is TGCGCCAGCAGCTCCCGGGACAGGGAGGATCAGCCCCAGCATTTT. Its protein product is CASSSRDREDQPQHF.

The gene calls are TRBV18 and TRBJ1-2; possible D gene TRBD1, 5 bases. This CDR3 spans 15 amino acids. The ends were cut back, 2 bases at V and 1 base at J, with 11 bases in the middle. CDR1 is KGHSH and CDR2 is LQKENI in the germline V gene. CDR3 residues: CASSPSQGGNYGYTF. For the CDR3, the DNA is TGTGCCAGCTCACCAAGCCAGGGAGGTAACTATGGCTACACCTTC.

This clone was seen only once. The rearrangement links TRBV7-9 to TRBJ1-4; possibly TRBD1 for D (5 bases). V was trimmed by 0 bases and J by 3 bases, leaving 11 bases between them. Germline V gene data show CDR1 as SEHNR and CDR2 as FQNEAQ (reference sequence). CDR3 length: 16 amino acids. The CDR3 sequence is CASSLAGGSSNEKLFF. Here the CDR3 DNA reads TGTGCCAGCAGCTTAGCGGGGGGATCGTCTAATGAAAAACTGTTTTTT.

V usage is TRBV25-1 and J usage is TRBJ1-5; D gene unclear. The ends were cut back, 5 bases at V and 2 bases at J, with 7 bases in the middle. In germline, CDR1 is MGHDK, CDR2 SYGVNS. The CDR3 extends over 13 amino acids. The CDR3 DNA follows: TGTGCCAGCAGTCCCGGTGGCAATCAGCCCCAGCATTTT. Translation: CASSPGGNQPQHF.

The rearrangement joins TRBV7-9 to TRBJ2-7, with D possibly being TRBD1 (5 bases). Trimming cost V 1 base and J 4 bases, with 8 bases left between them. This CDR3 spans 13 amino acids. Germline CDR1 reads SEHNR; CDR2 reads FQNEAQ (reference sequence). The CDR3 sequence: CASSLDAGYEQYV. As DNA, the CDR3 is TGTGCCAGCAGCTTAGATGCAGGGTACGAGCAGTACGTC.

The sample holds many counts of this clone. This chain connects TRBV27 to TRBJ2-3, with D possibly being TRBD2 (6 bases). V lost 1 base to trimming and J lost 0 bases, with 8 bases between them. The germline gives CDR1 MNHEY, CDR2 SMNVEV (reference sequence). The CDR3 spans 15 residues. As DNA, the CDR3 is TGTGCCAGCAGTTTATATGGGGGGAGCACAGATACGCAGTATTTT. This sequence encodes CASSLYGGSTDTQYF.

CDR3 residues: CASSLPSQETQYF. CDR3 nucleotide sequence: TGCGCCAGCAGCTTGCCCAGCCAAGAGACCCAGTACTTC. The V call is TRBV5-1, the J call TRBJ2-5; D remains ambiguous. V was shortened by 1 base and J by 1 base, with 5 bases between the two germline ends. There are 13 residues in the CDR3. Germline-derived CDR1 and CDR2 are SGHRS and YFSETQ.

CDR3 amino acids: CASRAYFRVLYGYTF. CDR3 in DNA: TGTGCCAGCAGGGCCTACTTCAGGGTGCTCTATGGCTACACCTTC. This chain links TRBV2 with TRBJ1-2; tentatively, D is TRBD1 (5 bases). With 6 bases removed from V and 4 bases from J, the gap between germline ends came to 18 bases. CDR1 SNHLY and CDR2 FYNNEI come from the germline V gene. The CDR3 sequence is 15 residues long.

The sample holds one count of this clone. In nucleotides, the CDR3 is TGTGCCAGCAGCTCTGTTGTGGCAAGGGGGTTGGCGTATGGCTACACCTTC. Translation: CASSSVVARGLAYGYTF. The chain is built from TRBV7-2 and TRBJ1-2, with D perhaps TRBD1 (6 bases). The CDR3 length is 17 residues. V gave up 4 bases and J gave up 5 bases, with 23 bases separating them. Germline loops: CDR1 SGHTA, CDR2 FQGNSA.

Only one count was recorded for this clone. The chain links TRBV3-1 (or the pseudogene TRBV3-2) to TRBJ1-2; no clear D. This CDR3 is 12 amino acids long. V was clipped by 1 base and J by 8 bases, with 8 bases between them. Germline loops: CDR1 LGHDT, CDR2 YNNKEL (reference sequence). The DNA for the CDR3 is TGTGCCAGCAGCCAAGGATTTCAGGGCTACACCTTC. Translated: CASSQGFQGYTF.

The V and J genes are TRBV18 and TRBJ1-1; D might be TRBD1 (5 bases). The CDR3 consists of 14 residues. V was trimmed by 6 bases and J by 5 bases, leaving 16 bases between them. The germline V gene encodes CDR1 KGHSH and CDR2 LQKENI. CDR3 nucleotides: TGTGCCAGCTCTTTGGGGGAGGGTTCGACTGAAGCTTTCTTT. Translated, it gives CASSLGEGSTEAFF. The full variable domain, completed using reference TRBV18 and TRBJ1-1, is NAGVMQNPRHLVRRRGQEARLRCSPMKGHSHVYWYRQLPEEGLKFMVYLQKENIIDESGMPKERFSAEFPKEGPSILRIQQVVRGDSAAYFCASSLGEGSTEAFFGQGTRLTVV.

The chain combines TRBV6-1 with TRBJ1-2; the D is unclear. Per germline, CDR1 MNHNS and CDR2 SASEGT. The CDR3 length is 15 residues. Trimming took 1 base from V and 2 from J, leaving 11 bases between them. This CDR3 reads CASSEGFFGNYGYTF. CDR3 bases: TGTGCCAGCAGTGAAGGGTTCTTCGGGAACTATGGCTACACCTTC.

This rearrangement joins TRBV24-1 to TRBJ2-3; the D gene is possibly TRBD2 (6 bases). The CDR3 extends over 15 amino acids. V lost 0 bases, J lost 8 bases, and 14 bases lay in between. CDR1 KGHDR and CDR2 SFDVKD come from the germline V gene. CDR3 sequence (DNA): TGTGCCACCAGTGATTTGACTTTGGGAGGAGGTACGCAGTATTTT. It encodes CATSDLTLGGGTQYF.

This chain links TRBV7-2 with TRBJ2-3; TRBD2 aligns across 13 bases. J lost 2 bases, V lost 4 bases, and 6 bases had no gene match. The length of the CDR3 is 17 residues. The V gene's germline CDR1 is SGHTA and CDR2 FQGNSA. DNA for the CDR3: TGTGCCAGCAGCTCAACCGGGACTAGCGGGGCCACAGATACGCAGTATTTT. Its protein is CASSSTGTSGATDTQYF. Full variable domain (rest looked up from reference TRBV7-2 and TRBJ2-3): GAGVSQSPSNKVTEKGKDVELRCDPISGHTALYWYRQSLGQGLEFLIYFQGNSAPDKSGLPSDRFSAERTGGSVSTLTIQRTQQEDSAVYLCASSSTGTSGATDTQYFGPGTRLTVL.

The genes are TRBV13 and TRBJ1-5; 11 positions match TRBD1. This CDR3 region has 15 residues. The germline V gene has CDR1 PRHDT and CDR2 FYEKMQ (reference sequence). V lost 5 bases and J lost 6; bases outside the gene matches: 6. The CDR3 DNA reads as TGTGCCAGCAGCCGTAGGGACAGGGGGGGTCAGCCCCAGCATTTT. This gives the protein CASSRRDRGGQPQHF.

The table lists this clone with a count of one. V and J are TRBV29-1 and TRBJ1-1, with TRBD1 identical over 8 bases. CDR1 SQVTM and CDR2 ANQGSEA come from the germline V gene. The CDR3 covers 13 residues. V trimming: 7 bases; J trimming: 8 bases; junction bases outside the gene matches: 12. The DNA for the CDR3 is TGCAGCGCCAAACCAGGGGGCGCGGGAGAAGCTTTCTTT. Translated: CSAKPGGAGEAFF.

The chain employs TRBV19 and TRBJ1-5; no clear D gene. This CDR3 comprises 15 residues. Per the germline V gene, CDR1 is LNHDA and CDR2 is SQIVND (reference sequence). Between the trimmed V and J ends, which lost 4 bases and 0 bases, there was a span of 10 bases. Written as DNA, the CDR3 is TGTGCCAGTAGTACACGATCAGATAGCAATCAGCCCCAGCATTTT. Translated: CASSTRSDSNQPQHF. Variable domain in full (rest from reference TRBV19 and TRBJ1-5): DGGITQSPKYLFRKEGQNVTLSCEQNLNHDAMYWYRQDPGQGLRLIYYSQIVNDFQKGDIAEGYSVSREKKESFPLTVTSAQKNPTAFYLCASSTRSDSNQPQHFGDGTRLSIL.

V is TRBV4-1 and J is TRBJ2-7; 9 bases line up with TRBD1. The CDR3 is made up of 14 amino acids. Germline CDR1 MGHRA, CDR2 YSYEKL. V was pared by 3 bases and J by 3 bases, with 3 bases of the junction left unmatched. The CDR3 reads CASSHGQGIYEQYF. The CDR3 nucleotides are TGCGCCAGCAGCCACGGACAGGGGATCTACGAGCAGTACTTC.

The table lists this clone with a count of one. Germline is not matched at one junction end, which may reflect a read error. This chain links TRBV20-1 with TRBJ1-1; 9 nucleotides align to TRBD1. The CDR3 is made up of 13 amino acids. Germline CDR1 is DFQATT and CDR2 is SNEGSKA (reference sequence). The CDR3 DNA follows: TGCAGTGCTAGTGGACAGGGGAACGCTGAAGCTTTCTTT. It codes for CSASGQGNAEAFF.

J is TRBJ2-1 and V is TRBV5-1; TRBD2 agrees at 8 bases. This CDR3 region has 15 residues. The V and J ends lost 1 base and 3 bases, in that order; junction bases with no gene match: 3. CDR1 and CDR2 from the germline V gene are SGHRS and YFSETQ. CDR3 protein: CASSLKRGNYNEQFF. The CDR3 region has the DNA TGCGCCAGCAGCTTGAAGCGGGGGAACTACAATGAGCAGTTCTTC.

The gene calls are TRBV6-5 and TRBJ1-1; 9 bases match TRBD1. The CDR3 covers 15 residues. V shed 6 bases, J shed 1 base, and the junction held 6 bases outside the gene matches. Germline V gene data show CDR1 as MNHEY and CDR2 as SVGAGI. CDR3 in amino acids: CASRRQGGSNTEAFF. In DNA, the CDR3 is TGTGCCAGCAGGAGACAGGGGGGATCGAACACTGAAGCTTTCTTT.

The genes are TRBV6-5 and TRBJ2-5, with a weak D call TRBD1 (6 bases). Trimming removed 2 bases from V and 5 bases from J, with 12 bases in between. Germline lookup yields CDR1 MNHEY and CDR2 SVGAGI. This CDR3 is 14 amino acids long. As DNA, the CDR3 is TGTGCCAGCAGTTACGGTAACAGGGACGAGACCCAGTACTTC. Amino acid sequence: CASSYGNRDETQYF.

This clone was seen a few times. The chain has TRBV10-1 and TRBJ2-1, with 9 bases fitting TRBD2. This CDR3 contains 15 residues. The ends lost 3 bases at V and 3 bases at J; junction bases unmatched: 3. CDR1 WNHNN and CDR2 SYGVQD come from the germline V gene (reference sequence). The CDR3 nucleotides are TGCGCCAGCAGTGAAGGTAGCGGGGGCTACAATGAGCAGTTCTTC. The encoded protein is CASSEGSGGYNEQFF.

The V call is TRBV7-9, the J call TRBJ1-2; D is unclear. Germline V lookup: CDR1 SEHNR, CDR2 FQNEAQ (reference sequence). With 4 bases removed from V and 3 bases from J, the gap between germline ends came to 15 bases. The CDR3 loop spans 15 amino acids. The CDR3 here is CASSYTAGDDYGYTF. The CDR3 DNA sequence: TGTGCCAGCAGCTATACCGCGGGAGACGACTATGGCTACACCTTC.

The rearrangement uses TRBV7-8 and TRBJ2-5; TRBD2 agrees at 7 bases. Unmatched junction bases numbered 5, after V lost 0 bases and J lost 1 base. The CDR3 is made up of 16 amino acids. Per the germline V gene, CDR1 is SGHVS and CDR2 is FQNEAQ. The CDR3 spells CASSLAGEGTQETQYF. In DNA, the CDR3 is TGTGCCAGCAGCTTAGCGGGGGAGGGAACCCAAGAGACCCAGTACTTC.